This T cell receptor beta chain was retrieved from a study of blood T cell repertoires in COVID-19. Study-level information: From the United States, Italy and Spain came samples of acute and convalescent COVID-19. The analysed material was cDNA or gDNA that came from T cells, B-cell-depleted T cells, or PBMCs.

The authors' processing: Quantification of nucleated cells was approximated via reference gene primer amplification. The repertoire was sequenced with immunoSEQ multiplex PCR; TCRdb's copy has only in-frame clones and lacks some. V, J and clone size are those of that table, while D and trimming were read from the DNA. This table has 110,000 or so clones, 75% to 90% appearing once. The CDR3 consists of 14 residues. CDR1 is MNHNY, CDR2 SVGAGI, per germline (reference sequence). The V segment lost 5 bases and the J segment 5 bases; nucleotides outside the gene matches: 4. The clonotype originates from a human donor in a cohort sampled during active COVID-19. Specimen: peripheral blood. The chain links TRBV6-6 to TRBJ1-4; 8 bases map to TRBD1. The CDR3 region is CASSPGGSNEKLFF. The CDR3 DNA reads TGTGCCAGCAGTCCAGGGGGCTCCAATGAAAAACTGTTTTTT.